Each of the 21 T cell receptor beta chains below was sequenced from the same sample in a study of CD8 T cells in ankylosing spondylitis. TCRdb independently ran MiXCR on the 5' RACE reads; one entry per CDR3 protein. This sample has around 230,000 distinct CDR3 sequences, with approximately 9% found just once. The source material was blood, either unsorted or a sorted T cell fraction (not recorded which). Receptors were obtained from a male donor with ankylosing spondylitis or in good health (not recorded which).

Many counts were recorded for this clonotype. DNA for the CDR3: TGTGCCAGCAGTTACAGGGACAGTCCCGTGGTCACCGGGGAGCTGTTTTTT. It codes for CASSYRDSPVVTGELFF. V is TRBV6-5 and J is TRBJ2-2; 7 bases fit TRBD1. There are 17 residues in the CDR3. CDR1 MNHEY and CDR2 SVGAGI come from the germline V gene. Trimming removed 2 bases from V and 4 bases from J; junction bases left unmatched: 10.

This clonotype was found many times. The chain recombines TRBV20-1 with TRBJ2-2, with 8 nucleotides matching TRBD1. The V gene end was trimmed by 1 base and the J gene end by 2 bases; junction bases not matched to a gene: 6. There are 16 residues in the CDR3. Germline CDR1 reads DFQATT; CDR2 reads SNEGSKA (reference sequence). The CDR3 protein is CSARGPGQGNTGELFF. DNA of the CDR3: TGCAGTGCTAGAGGGCCCGGACAGGGAAACACCGGGGAGCTGTTTTTT.

This clonotype was seen at least ten times. The CDR3 DNA reads TGTGCCAGCAGCCTAAACTGGCCCTCCTACGAGCAGTACTTC. Amino acid sequence: CASSLNWPSYEQYF. The rearrangement uses TRBV7-2 and TRBJ2-7; D not certain. CDR1 is SGHTA, CDR2 FQGNSA, per germline. The CDR3 loop spans 14 amino acids. V lost 5 bases and J 0 bases, leaving 11 bases between the germline ends.

In its sample, this clonotype was seen many times. The chain links TRBV20-1 to TRBJ1-1, with 8 bases that match TRBD1. The CDR3 has 13 amino acids. J was trimmed by 3 bases and V by 4 bases; bases with no gene match: 4. Germline loops: CDR1 DFQATT, CDR2 SNEGSKA (reference sequence). Written as DNA, the CDR3 is TGCAGTGCTAAAGACAGGGGAGACACTGAAGCTTTCTTT. Encoded protein: CSAKDRGDTEAFF.

This clonotype was observed at least ten times. CDR3: CASSRNRDSSYNEQFF. The CDR3 DNA sequence: TGTGCCAGCAGCCGTAACCGGGACAGTTCCTACAATGAGCAGTTCTTC. V usage is TRBV7-8 and J usage is TRBJ2-1; TRBD1 agrees at 7 bases. The CDR3 is 16 residues long. J was trimmed by 1 base and V by 5 bases; bases with no gene match: 8. CDR1 SGHVS and CDR2 FQNEAQ come from the germline V gene.

This clonotype was recorded at least ten times. This chain's CDR3 is CASSYSSRDQETQYF. As DNA, the CDR3 is TGTGCCAGCAGTTACTCGAGTCGGGACCAAGAGACCCAGTACTTC. The genes are TRBV6-2 or TRBV6-3 and TRBJ2-5; no reliable D call. The CDR3 loop spans 15 amino acids. Trimming took off 0 bases at V and 0 bases at J, with 8 bases between the two ends. Germline V gene data show CDR1 as MNHEY and CDR2 as SVGEGT.

This clonotype was seen many times. The chain combines TRBV18 with TRBJ1-4; D is uncertain. V shed 3 bases and J shed 5 bases, with 13 bases lying between them. The length of the CDR3 is 15 residues. Germline CDR1 is KGHSH and CDR2 is LQKENI. The CDR3 reads CASSPQVVGNEKLFF. The CDR3 coding sequence is TGTGCCAGCTCACCCCAAGTGGTTGGAAATGAAAAACTGTTTTTT.

At least ten counts were recorded for this clonotype. The chain uses TRBV12-3 or TRBV12-4 and TRBJ1-1, with unresolved D. This CDR3 region has 11 residues. V gave up 6 bases and J gave up 4 bases, with 6 bases separating them. The CDR3 sequence: CASSFGTEAFF. CDR3 sequence (DNA): TGTGCCAGCAGCTTTGGCACTGAAGCTTTCTTT.

In its sample, this clonotype was seen a few times. The chain is built from TRBV18 and TRBJ1-4; the D gene is possibly TRBD1 (5 bases). Trimming removed 3 bases from V and 10 bases from J, with 12 bases in between. The CDR3 covers 13 residues. The germline V gene has CDR1 KGHSH and CDR2 LQKENI. In DNA form, the CDR3 reads TGTGCCAGCTCACCGGGCAGGGAGGCAAAACTGTTTTTT. Translated: CASSPGREAKLFF.

This clonotype was observed at least ten times. This sequence joins TRBV5-1 and TRBJ2-3, with D uncertain. V lost 3 bases and J lost 1, with 6 bases in between. Germline assignment: CDR1 SGHRS and CDR2 YFSETQ. The length of the CDR3 is 13 residues. CDR3 region: CASSSDRTDTQYF. Written as DNA, the CDR3 is TGCGCCAGCAGCTCCGACCGCACAGATACGCAGTATTTT.

This clonotype was seen ten or more times. The genes are TRBV4-1 and TRBJ2-1; D gene uncertain. Trimming stripped 1 base from V and 5 bases from J, with 15 bases between. CDR1 and CDR2 (germline): MGHRA, YSYEKL. This CDR3 contains 16 residues. The CDR3 spells CASSQGVGNRNNEQFF. The CDR3 bases are TGCGCCAGCAGCCAAGGGGTTGGGAACAGAAACAATGAGCAGTTCTTC.

In its sample, this clonotype was seen many times. The V and J genes are TRBV7-2 and TRBJ2-1, with 9 positions matching TRBD1. Germline loops: CDR1 SGHTA, CDR2 FQGNSA. Trimming removed 0 bases from V and 3 bases from J; junction bases left unmatched: 3. CDR3 size: 16 residues. CDR3 region: CASSLAGTGNYNEQFF. CDR3 in DNA: TGTGCCAGCAGCTTAGCGGGGACAGGGAACTACAATGAGCAGTTCTTC.

This clonotype was observed many times. V and J are TRBV6-5 and TRBJ2-3; 14 bases line up with TRBD2. Germline CDR1 MNHEY, CDR2 SVGAGI. The CDR3 runs to 18 residues. After removal of 1 base from V and 3 bases from J, the junction contained 6 bases not matched to a gene. The CDR3 reads CASSYLLGTSGRTDTQYF. The CDR3 DNA reads as TGTGCCAGCAGTTACTTATTAGGGACTAGCGGGAGAACAGATACGCAGTATTTT.

This clonotype was counted at least ten times. The chain is built from TRBV7-9 and TRBJ2-2; TRBD2 might be the D (6 bases). Germline CDR1 SEHNR, CDR2 FQNEAQ (reference sequence). The CDR3 runs to 14 residues. Trimming pared 1 base from V and 6 bases from J, leaving 9 bases between. The CDR3 DNA reads TGTGCCAGCAGCTTAGACGGGAGAGCCGGGGAGCTGTTTTTT. It yields the protein CASSLDGRAGELFF.

This clonotype was recorded many times. V and J are TRBV3-1 and TRBJ2-7, with no clear D. There are 12 residues in the CDR3. Between the trimmed V and J ends, which lost 1 base and 4 bases, there was a span of 5 bases. Per the germline V gene, CDR1 is LGHDT and CDR2 is YNNKEL (reference sequence). This CDR3 is CASSQGPYEQYF. The CDR3 region has the DNA TGTGCCAGCAGCCAAGGCCCTTACGAGCAGTACTTC.

The gene calls are TRBV11-2 and TRBJ2-1; 12 bases are a match to TRBD2. The CDR3 is 18 amino acids. Germline V CDR1 and CDR2: SGHAT, FQNNGV. Trimming at V came to 2 bases and at J to 3 bases, leaving 8 bases not matched to a gene. DNA of the CDR3: TGTGCCAGCAGCTTACGACCCCTGGGACTAGCGGGCTACAATGAGCAGTTCTTC. It specifies CASSLRPLGLAGYNEQFF. Filled out from reference TRBV11-2 and TRBJ2-1, the complete variable domain reads EAGVAQSPRYKIIEKRQSVAFWCNPISGHATLYWYQQILGQGPKLLIQFQNNGVVDDSQLPKDRFSAERLKGVDSTLKIQPAKLEDSAVYLCASSLRPLGLAGYNEQFFGPGTRLTVL.

This clonotype occurred many times. J is TRBJ1-6 and V is TRBV11-2, with 9 bases aligning to TRBD1. With V trimmed by 2 bases and J by 3 bases, 5 bases remained unmatched. Germline-derived CDR1 and CDR2 are SGHAT and FQNNGV. This CDR3 has 17 residues. CDR3: CASSLLPGQGYNSPLHF. CDR3 nucleotide sequence: TGTGCCAGCAGCTTACTGCCGGGACAGGGCTATAATTCACCCCTCCACTTT.

The chain uses TRBV6-6 and TRBJ2-5; TRBD2 matches at 8 bases. The ends lost 5 bases at V and 5 bases at J; junction bases unmatched: 4. CDR3 length: 13 residues. The germline V gene encodes CDR1 MNHNY and CDR2 SVGAGI (reference sequence). CDR3 in DNA: TGTGCCAGCAGTACGGGGGGGCGGGAGACCCAGTACTTC. This translates into CASSTGGRETQYF.

This clonotype was counted many times. The chain has TRBV29-1 and TRBJ2-4, with D hard to call. V was shortened by 6 bases and J by 0 bases, with 12 bases between the two germline ends. The germline gives CDR1 SQVTM, CDR2 ANQGSEA. There are 14 residues in the CDR3. The CDR3 loop reads CSVGSTLAKNIQYF. The CDR3 DNA reads TGCAGCGTCGGCAGTACCTTAGCCAAAAACATTCAGTACTTC.

This clonotype was observed many times. J is TRBJ2-7 and V is TRBV20-1, with 7 bases that match TRBD1. V shed 6 bases, J shed 4 bases, and the junction held 6 bases outside the gene matches. CDR3 length equals 12 residues. The germline V gene encodes CDR1 DFQATT and CDR2 SNEGSKA (reference sequence). The CDR3 sequence is CSAEGGTYEQYF. The CDR3 bases are TGCAGTGCCGAAGGGGGCACGTACGAGCAGTACTTC.

This clonotype has ten or more counts. The chain combines TRBV20-1 with TRBJ1-5; a weak D match, TRBD1 (6 bases). The V end was cut by 4 bases, the J end by 0 bases, with 7 bases between. The CDR3 length is 13 residues. Per the germline V gene, CDR1 is DFQATT and CDR2 is SNEGSKA (reference sequence). The CDR3: CSAKGVSNQPQHF. CDR3 bases: TGCAGTGCTAAGGGGGTTAGCAATCAGCCCCAGCATTTT.